This T cell receptor beta chain comes out of a study of PD-1 blockade in classical Hodgkin lymphoma. Study-wide results and limits: A significant rise in TCR diversity by C4D1 was seen for CD4+ but not CD8+ cells. When set against healthy donors, newly diagnosed patients were reported to show lower baseline TCR diversity. Baseline diversity in complete responders resembled that of newly diagnosed patients.

TCRdb keeps only in-frame clones here, not all; method: immunoSEQ multiplex PCR. The table has fewer than 100,000 clones, approximately 88% seen once; the top ten hold 20% to 25%. The CDR3 has 14 residues. All the patients suffered relapse after autologous stem cell transplantation, and brentuximab vedotin exposure differed. This clone was detected a few times. Antigen unknown. This specimen consisted of peripheral blood mononuclear cells (PBMCs), obtained at baseline. This clonotype originated in a human donor with classical Hodgkin lymphoma. The chain links TRBV21-1 to TRBJ2-5; the tabulated D call, TRBD1, remains unverified against the DNA. TRBV21-1 is classified as a pseudogene. The CDR3 DNA is TGTGCCAGCAGCAAGGCCAGGGGCGAAGAGACCCAGTACTTC. Amino acid sequence: CASSKARGEETQYF.